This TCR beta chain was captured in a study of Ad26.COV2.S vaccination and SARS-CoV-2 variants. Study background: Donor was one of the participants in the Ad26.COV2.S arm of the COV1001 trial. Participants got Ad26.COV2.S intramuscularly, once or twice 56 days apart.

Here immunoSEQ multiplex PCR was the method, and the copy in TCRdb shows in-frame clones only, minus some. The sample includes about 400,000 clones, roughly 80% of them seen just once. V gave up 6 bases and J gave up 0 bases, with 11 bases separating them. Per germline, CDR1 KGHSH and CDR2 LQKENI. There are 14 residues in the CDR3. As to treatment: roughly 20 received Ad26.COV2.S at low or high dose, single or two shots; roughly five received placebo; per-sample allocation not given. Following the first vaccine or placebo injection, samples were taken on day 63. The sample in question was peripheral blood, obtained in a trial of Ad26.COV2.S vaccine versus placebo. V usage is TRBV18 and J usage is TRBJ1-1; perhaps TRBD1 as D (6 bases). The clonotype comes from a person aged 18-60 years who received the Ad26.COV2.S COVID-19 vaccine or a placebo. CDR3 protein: CASSWDILNTEAFF. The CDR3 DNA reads TGTGCCAGCTCCTGGGACATCTTGAACACTGAAGCTTTCTTT.